This T cell receptor beta chain emerged from a study of blood T cell repertoires in COVID-19. Germline V gene data show CDR1 as MNHEY and CDR2 as SMNVEV (reference sequence). The CDR3 has 15 residues. With 6 bases clipped from V and 2 bases from J, the junction kept 7 bases outside the gene matches. Profiling relied on immunoSEQ multiplex PCR, and the TCRdb table lists in-frame clones only, not all of them. The sample holds about 200,000 clones, roughly 91% seen once. The clonotype comes from a middle-aged man with active or convalescent COVID-19. V gene TRBV27 combines with J gene TRBJ2-7; TRBD2 matches at 10 bases. What was sequenced was peripheral blood. The CDR3: CASRRGLAPAYEQYF. For the CDR3, the DNA is TGTGCCAGCAGGAGGGGACTAGCGCCTGCCTACGAGCAGTACTTC.